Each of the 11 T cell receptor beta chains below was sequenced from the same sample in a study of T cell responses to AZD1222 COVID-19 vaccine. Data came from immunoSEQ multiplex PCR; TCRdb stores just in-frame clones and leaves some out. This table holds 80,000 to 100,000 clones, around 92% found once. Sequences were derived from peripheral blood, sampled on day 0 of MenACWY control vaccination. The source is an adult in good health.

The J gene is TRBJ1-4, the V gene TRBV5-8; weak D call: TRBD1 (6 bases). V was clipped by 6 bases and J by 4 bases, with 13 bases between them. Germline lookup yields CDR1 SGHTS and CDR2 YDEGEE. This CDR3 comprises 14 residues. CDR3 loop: CASTRGQINEKLFF. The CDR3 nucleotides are TGTGCCAGCACCCGAGGACAGATTAATGAAAAACTGTTTTTT.

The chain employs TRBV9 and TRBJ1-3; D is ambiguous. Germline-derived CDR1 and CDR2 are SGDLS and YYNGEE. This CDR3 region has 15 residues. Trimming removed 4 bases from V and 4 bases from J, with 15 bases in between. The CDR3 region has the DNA TGTGCCAGCAGCCCCCGGGCGGTTAAGGGAAACACCATATATTTT. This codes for CASSPRAVKGNTIYF.

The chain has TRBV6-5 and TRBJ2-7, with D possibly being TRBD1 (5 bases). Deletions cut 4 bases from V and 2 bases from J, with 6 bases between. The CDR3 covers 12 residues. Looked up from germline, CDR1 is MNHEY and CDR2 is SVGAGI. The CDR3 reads CASSSQAYEQYF. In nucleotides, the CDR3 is TGTGCCAGCAGTTCACAGGCCTACGAGCAGTACTTC.

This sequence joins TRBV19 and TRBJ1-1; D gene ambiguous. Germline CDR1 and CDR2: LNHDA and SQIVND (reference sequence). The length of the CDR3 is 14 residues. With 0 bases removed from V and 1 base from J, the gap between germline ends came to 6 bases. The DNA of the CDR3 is TGTGCCAGTAGTATAGATGTAACGAACACTGAAGCTTTCTTT. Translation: CASSIDVTNTEAFF.

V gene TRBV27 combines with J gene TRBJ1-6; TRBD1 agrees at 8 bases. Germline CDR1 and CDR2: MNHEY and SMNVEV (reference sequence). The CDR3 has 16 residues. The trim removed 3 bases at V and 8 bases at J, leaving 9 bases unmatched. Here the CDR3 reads CASSFGTGGYHSPLHF. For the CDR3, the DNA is TGTGCCAGCAGTTTCGGAACAGGGGGTTATCATTCACCCCTCCACTTT.

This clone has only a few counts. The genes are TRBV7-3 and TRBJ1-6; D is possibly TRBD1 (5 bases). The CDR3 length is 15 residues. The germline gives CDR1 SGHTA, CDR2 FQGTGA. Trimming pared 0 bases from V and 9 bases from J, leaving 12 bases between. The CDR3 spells CASSLTPGLVSPLHF. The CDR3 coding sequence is TGTGCCAGCAGCTTAACGCCAGGGTTGGTTTCACCCCTCCACTTT. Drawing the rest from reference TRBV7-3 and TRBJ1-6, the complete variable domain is GAGVSQTPSNKVTEKGKYVELRCDPISGHTALYWYRQSLGQGPEFLIYFQGTGAADDSGLPNDRFFAVRPEGSVSTLKIQRTERGDSAVYLCASSLTPGLVSPLHFGNGTRLTVT.

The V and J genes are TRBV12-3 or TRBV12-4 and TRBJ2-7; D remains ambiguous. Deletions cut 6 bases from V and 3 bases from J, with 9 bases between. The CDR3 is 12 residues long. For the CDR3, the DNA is TGTGCCAGCAGCTACTCTTACTACGAGCAGTACTTC. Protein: CASSYSYYEQYF.

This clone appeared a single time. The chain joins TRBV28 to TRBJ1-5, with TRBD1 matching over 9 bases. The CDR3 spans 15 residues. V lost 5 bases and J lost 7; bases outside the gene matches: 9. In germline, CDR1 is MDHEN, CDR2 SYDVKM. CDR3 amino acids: CASSLSQGAGQPQHF. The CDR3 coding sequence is TGTGCCAGCAGTCTTTCACAGGGGGCCGGACAGCCCCAGCATTTT.

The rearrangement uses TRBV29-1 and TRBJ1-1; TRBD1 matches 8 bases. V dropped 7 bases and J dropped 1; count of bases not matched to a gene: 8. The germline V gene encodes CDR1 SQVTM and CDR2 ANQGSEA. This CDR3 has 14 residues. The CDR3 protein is CSAPATGGNTEAFF. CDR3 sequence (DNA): TGCAGCGCCCCAGCTACAGGGGGGAACACTGAAGCTTTCTTT.

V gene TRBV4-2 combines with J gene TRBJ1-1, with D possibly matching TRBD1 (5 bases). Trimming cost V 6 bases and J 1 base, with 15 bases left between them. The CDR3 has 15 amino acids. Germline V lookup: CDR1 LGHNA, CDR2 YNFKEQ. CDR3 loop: CASRTMGGENTEAFF. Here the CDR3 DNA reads TGTGCCAGCAGGACAATGGGAGGGGAGAACACTGAAGCTTTCTTT.

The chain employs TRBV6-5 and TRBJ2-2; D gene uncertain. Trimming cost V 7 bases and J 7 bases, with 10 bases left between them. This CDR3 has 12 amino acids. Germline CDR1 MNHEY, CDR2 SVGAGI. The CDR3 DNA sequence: TGTGCCAGCACAGGTTTCATCGGGGAGCTGTTTTTT. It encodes CASTGFIGELFF.